The subject of this entry is one TCR beta chain. Its cognate antigen is unknown. The data stem from a study of chemoradiotherapy in HPV16-positive cancers. Study-wide results and limits: Candidate HPV-specific clones and E7-related TCR motifs grew in tumor during treatment.

The data were produced by immunoSEQ multiplex PCR, yet TCRdb's version contains in-frame clones alone and is incomplete. The sample includes approximately 15,000 clones, 65% to 85% seen only once; the top ten take about 10%. This CDR3 has 16 amino acids. The sample was collected from a patient who underwent chemoradiotherapy. The gene calls are TRBV21-1 and TRBJ2-3. TRBV21-1 is listed as a pseudogene. This sequence originates from a human donor with HPV-associated anogenital cancer. The CDR3 region has the DNA TGTGCCAGCAGCATTAAGGACCCGTACAGCACAGATACGCAGTATTTT. Its protein is CASSIKDPYSTDTQYF.